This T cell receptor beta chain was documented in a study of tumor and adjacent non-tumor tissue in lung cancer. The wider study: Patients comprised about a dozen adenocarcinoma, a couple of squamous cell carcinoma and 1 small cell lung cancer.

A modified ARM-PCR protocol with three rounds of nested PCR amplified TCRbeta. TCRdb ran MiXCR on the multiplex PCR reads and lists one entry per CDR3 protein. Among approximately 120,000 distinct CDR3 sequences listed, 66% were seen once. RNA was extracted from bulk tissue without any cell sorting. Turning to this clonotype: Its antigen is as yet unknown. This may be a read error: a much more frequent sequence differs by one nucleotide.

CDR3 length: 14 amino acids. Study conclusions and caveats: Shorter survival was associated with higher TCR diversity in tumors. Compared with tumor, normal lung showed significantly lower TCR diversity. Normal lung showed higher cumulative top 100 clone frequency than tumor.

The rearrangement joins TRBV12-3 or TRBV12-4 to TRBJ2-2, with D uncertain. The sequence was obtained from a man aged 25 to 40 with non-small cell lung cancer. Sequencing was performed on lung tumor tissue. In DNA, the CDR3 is TGTGCCAGCACGGCTATCCTGAACGCCGGGGAGCTGTTTTTT. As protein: CASTAILNAGELFF.